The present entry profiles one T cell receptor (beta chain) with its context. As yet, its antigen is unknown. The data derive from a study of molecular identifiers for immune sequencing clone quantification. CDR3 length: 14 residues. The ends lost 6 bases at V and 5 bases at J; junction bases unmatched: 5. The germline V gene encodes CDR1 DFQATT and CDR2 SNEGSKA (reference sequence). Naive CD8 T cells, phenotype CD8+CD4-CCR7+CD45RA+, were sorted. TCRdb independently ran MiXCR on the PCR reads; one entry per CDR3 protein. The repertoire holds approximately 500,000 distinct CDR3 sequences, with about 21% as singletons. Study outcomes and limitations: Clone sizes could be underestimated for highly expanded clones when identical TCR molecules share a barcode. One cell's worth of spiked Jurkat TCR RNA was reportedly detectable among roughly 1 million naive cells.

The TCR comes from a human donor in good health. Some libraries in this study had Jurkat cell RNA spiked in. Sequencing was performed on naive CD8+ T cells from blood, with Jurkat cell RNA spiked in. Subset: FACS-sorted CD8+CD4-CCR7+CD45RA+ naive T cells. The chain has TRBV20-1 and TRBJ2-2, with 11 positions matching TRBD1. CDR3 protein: CSASGTGGTGELFF. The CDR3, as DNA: TGCAGTGCATCCGGGACAGGGGGAACCGGGGAGCTGTTTTTT.